These T cell receptor beta chains were read from a single sample in a study of cytomegalovirus exposure and HLA in healthy donors. The data were produced by immunoSEQ multiplex PCR, yet TCRdb's version contains in-frame clones alone and is incomplete. The repertoire holds 110,000 to 150,000 clones, with approximately 70% as singletons. What was sequenced was PBMCs. These receptors were collected from a human donor in good health. Each CDR3 is given with its conserved first and last residue. D genes are given only for firm matches. Only some rows state a clone size, as once, few, many or a class for expanded clones.

abundance: .
j_gene: TRBJ1-4
v_gene: TRBV6-5
d_gene: .
CDR3nt: TGTGCCAGCAGTTACTCGAGGAGTCGTCCTAATGAAAAACTGTTTTTT
CDR3aa: CASSYSRSRPNEKLFF

abundance: .
j_gene: TRBJ2-7
v_gene: TRBV7-9
d_gene: TRBD1
CDR3nt: TGTGCCAGCAGCTTAGGGACAGGGCCCCTCTCCTACGAGCAGTACTTC
CDR3aa: CASSLGTGPLSYEQYF

abundance: .
j_gene: TRBJ2-7
v_gene: TRBV21-1
d_gene: .
CDR3nt: TGTGCCAGCGTCAGGGATGACTACGAGCAGTACTTC
CDR3aa: CASVRDDYEQYF

abundance: .
j_gene: TRBJ2-5
v_gene: TRBV6-5
d_gene: TRBD2
CDR3nt: TGTGCCAGCAGTTACGGGGAGGGAGGTAAGGAGACCCAGTACTTC
CDR3aa: CASSYGEGGKETQYF

abundance: .
j_gene: TRBJ2-5
v_gene: TRBV5-4
d_gene: TRBD1
CDR3nt: TGTGCCAGCAGCCTCCTACAGGGGGATTTACAAGAGACCCAGTACTTC
CDR3aa: CASSLLQGDLQETQYF

abundance: .
j_gene: TRBJ2-2
v_gene: TRBV7-7
d_gene: TRBD1
CDR3nt: TGTGCTAGCAGCCCAGGGGGCCGCGGCACCGGGGAGCTGTTTTTT
CDR3aa: CASSPGGRGTGELFF

abundance: once
j_gene: TRBJ1-5
v_gene: TRBV2
d_gene: TRBD1
CDR3nt: TGTGCCAGCCAAAGACAGGGCGAAGGTCAGCCCCAGCATTTT
CDR3aa: CASQRQGEGQPQHF

abundance: .
j_gene: TRBJ2-1
v_gene: TRBV4-1
d_gene: TRBD2
CDR3nt: TGCGCCAGCAGCCAAGGACTAGCGGGAGTTTCCTACAATGAGCAGTTCTTC
CDR3aa: CASSQGLAGVSYNEQFF

abundance: .
j_gene: TRBJ2-5
v_gene: TRBV7-2
d_gene: TRBD2
CDR3nt: TGTGCCAGCAGCTTGTCTAGCGGGAGATGGGGAGAGACCCAGTACTTC
CDR3aa: CASSLSSGRWGETQYF

abundance: once
j_gene: TRBJ1-5
v_gene: TRBV9
d_gene: .
CDR3nt: TGTGCCAGCAGCGGCCCGGGTTCCAGTCAGCCCCAGCATTTT
CDR3aa: CASSGPGSSQPQHF

abundance: .
j_gene: TRBJ2-7
v_gene: TRBV5-1
d_gene: .
CDR3nt: TGCGCCAGCAGCTTGAACTGGGACTTTCAAGGCGAGCAGTACTTC
CDR3aa: CASSLNWDFQGEQYF

abundance: once
j_gene: TRBJ2-1
v_gene: TRBV28
d_gene: TRBD2
CDR3nt: TGTGCCAGCAGTTTAGTGGCTAGCGGGTACAATGAGCAGTTCTTC
CDR3aa: CASSLVASGYNEQFF

abundance: .
j_gene: TRBJ2-1
v_gene: TRBV10-1
d_gene: .
CDR3nt: TGCGCCAGCAGTGGACATAAATACAATGAGCAGTTCTTC
CDR3aa: CASSGHKYNEQFF

abundance: .
j_gene: TRBJ2-3
v_gene: TRBV5-1
d_gene: TRBD2
CDR3nt: TGCGCCAGCAGCTCTGGACTAGCGGGACCTCTAGGGACGCAGTATTTT
CDR3aa: CASSSGLAGPLGTQYF

abundance: .
j_gene: TRBJ2-3
v_gene: TRBV19
d_gene: .
CDR3nt: TGTGCCAGTAAAACGACAACTAGCACAGATACGCAGTATTTT
CDR3aa: CASKTTTSTDTQYF

abundance: few
j_gene: TRBJ2-2
v_gene: TRBV14
d_gene: .
CDR3nt: TGTGCCAGCAGCCAAGCTAGCAGCACCGGGGAGCTGTTTTTT
CDR3aa: CASSQASSTGELFF

abundance: .
j_gene: TRBJ2-5
v_gene: TRBV6-6
d_gene: TRBD1
CDR3nt: TGTGCCAGCGAGCGTCCGGGACAGATGGAGACCCAGTACTTC
CDR3aa: CASERPGQMETQYF

abundance: .
j_gene: TRBJ2-7
v_gene: TRBV20-1
d_gene: .
CDR3nt: TGCAGTGGTAGGGGAGTCTACGAGCAGTACTTC
CDR3aa: CSGRGVYEQYF

abundance: .
j_gene: TRBJ2-7
v_gene: TRBV5-4
d_gene: .
CDR3nt: TGTGCCAGCAGCTTGAGTTTCAGCTACGAGCAGTACTTC
CDR3aa: CASSLSFSYEQYF

abundance: .
j_gene: TRBJ2-7
v_gene: TRBV4-2
d_gene: TRBD2
CDR3nt: TGTGCCAGCAGCCAAGTGGGAGGACTAGGCGGGAACGAGCAGTACTTC
CDR3aa: CASSQVGGLGGNEQYF

abundance: .
j_gene: TRBJ1-2
v_gene: TRBV29-1
d_gene: .
CDR3nt: TGCAGCGTTCCTCGGGAGGACGGTGGCTACACCTTC
CDR3aa: CSVPREDGGYTF

abundance: .
j_gene: TRBJ1-1
v_gene: TRBV25-1
d_gene: .
CDR3nt: TGTGCCAGCAGATCCGCCCTAGCGGGGAGCACTGAAGCTTTCTTT
CDR3aa: CASRSALAGSTEAFF

abundance: .
j_gene: TRBJ1-1
v_gene: TRBV6-5
d_gene: .
CDR3nt: TGTGCCAGCAGCAGGCTGAACACTGAAGCTTTCTTT
CDR3aa: CASSRLNTEAFF

abundance: few
j_gene: TRBJ2-7
v_gene: TRBV18
d_gene: .
CDR3nt: TGTGCCAGCTCACCCACCTCGGGGGACGAGCAGTACTTC
CDR3aa: CASSPTSGDEQYF

abundance: few
j_gene: TRBJ1-2
v_gene: TRBV5-6
d_gene: .
CDR3nt: TGTGCCAGCAGCTTGAGGGGTAACTATGGCTACACCTTC
CDR3aa: CASSLRGNYGYTF

abundance: once
j_gene: TRBJ1-2
v_gene: TRBV10-3
d_gene: TRBD1
CDR3nt: TGTGCCATCGCCGGGACAGTTAATAACTATGGCTACACCTTC
CDR3aa: CAIAGTVNNYGYTF

abundance: .
j_gene: TRBJ1-1
v_gene: TRBV19
d_gene: .
CDR3nt: TGTGCCAGTAGTATAGCAGAGAACACTGAAGCTTTCTTT
CDR3aa: CASSIAENTEAFF

abundance: once
j_gene: TRBJ1-2
v_gene: TRBV29-1
d_gene: .
CDR3nt: TGCAGCGTTGGTAGTCGGGGTGACTATGGCTACACCTTC
CDR3aa: CSVGSRGDYGYTF

abundance: .
j_gene: TRBJ2-5
v_gene: TRBV7-6
d_gene: TRBD2
CDR3nt: TGTGCCAGCAGCTTATTCGGGGGGGACGCGCGGGAGACCCAGTACTTC
CDR3aa: CASSLFGGDARETQYF

abundance: few
j_gene: TRBJ1-1
v_gene: TRBV7-2
d_gene: TRBD1
CDR3nt: TGTGCCAGCAGCTATGGGACAGGGGAAGCTGAAGCTTTCTTT
CDR3aa: CASSYGTGEAEAFF

abundance: once
j_gene: TRBJ1-1
v_gene: TRBV6-5
d_gene: .
CDR3nt: TGTGCCAGCAGATTACAGGGAAGGGGTTACACTGAAGCTTTCTTT
CDR3aa: CASRLQGRGYTEAFF

abundance: .
j_gene: TRBJ1-2
v_gene: TRBV5-1
d_gene: .
CDR3nt: TGCGCCAGCAGCCAGGAGGGGTTGGGGGGCTACACCTTC
CDR3aa: CASSQEGLGGYTF

abundance: .
j_gene: TRBJ2-3
v_gene: TRBV19
d_gene: .
CDR3nt: TGTGCCAGTAGTATAGAGATAGAGCCGCGTACGCAGTATTTT
CDR3aa: CASSIEIEPRTQYF

abundance: .
j_gene: TRBJ1-4
v_gene: TRBV6-6
d_gene: .
CDR3nt: TGTGCCAGCAGCCCCAGGGGTCCCAATGAAAAACTGTTTTTT
CDR3aa: CASSPRGPNEKLFF

abundance: .
j_gene: TRBJ2-3
v_gene: TRBV15
d_gene: TRBD2
CDR3nt: TGTGCCACCAGCAGGAGGGCGGGGGTTCGGACAGATACGCAGTATTTT
CDR3aa: CATSRRAGVRTDTQYF

abundance: .
j_gene: TRBJ1-3
v_gene: TRBV7-7
d_gene: .
CDR3nt: TGTGCTAGCAGCCCCGGCCCTCAAGGGGCTGGAAACACCATATATTTT
CDR3aa: CASSPGPQGAGNTIYF

abundance: .
j_gene: TRBJ1-2
v_gene: TRBV27
d_gene: .
CDR3nt: TGTGCCAGCAGTTTTGGTCCATCCAGCTATGGCTACACCTTC
CDR3aa: CASSFGPSSYGYTF

abundance: .
j_gene: TRBJ2-7
v_gene: TRBV10-1
d_gene: .
CDR3nt: TGCGCCTCCTCCCGAGGGGGTCTCAATGTGCAGTACTTC
CDR3aa: CASSRGGLNVQYF

abundance: .
j_gene: TRBJ1-2
v_gene: TRBV9
d_gene: .
CDR3nt: TGTGCCAGCAGCGTAGCTACGGGGTTAGCTAACTATGGCTACACCTTC
CDR3aa: CASSVATGLANYGYTF

abundance: .
j_gene: TRBJ2-5
v_gene: TRBV28
d_gene: .
CDR3nt: TGTGCCAGTCTGACGGGGGGCGGAGAGACCCAGTACTTC
CDR3aa: CASLTGGGETQYF

abundance: .
j_gene: TRBJ2-3
v_gene: TRBV5-4
d_gene: .
CDR3nt: TGTGCCAGCAGCTTCCCGGGTAGGAGGACAGATACGCAGTATTTT
CDR3aa: CASSFPGRRTDTQYF

abundance: .
j_gene: TRBJ2-5
v_gene: TRBV27
d_gene: .
CDR3nt: TGTGAGTGGCCAATAGGGGGCGGGAGGAACCAAGAGACCCAGTACTTC
CDR3aa: CEWPIGGGRNQETQYF

abundance: .
j_gene: TRBJ2-2
v_gene: TRBV7-9
d_gene: TRBD1
CDR3nt: TGTGCCAGCAACCCCGGACAGGCTCCCTCCGGGGAGCTGTTTTTT
CDR3aa: CASNPGQAPSGELFF

abundance: .
j_gene: TRBJ1-2
v_gene: TRBV2
d_gene: TRBD1
CDR3nt: TGTGCCAGCAGTGGGGTCAGGGGGGACACTAACTATGGCTACACCTTC
CDR3aa: CASSGVRGDTNYGYTF

abundance: .
j_gene: TRBJ1-2
v_gene: TRBV7-9
d_gene: TRBD1
CDR3nt: TGTGCCAGCAGCTTTTCTCCGGGACAGGAAGTAAGCGGCTACACCTTC
CDR3aa: CASSFSPGQEVSGYTF

abundance: .
j_gene: TRBJ2-1
v_gene: TRBV4-1
d_gene: TRBD2
CDR3nt: TGCGCCAGCAGCCAAGTCCTCGCCCTAAGCGGGAGGCGCGATGAGCAGTTCTTC
CDR3aa: CASSQVLALSGRRDEQFF

abundance: .
j_gene: TRBJ2-5
v_gene: TRBV7-9
d_gene: .
CDR3nt: TGTGCCAGCAGCCCGCTCCAAGGGGGTGTACAAGAGACCCAGTACTTC
CDR3aa: CASSPLQGGVQETQYF